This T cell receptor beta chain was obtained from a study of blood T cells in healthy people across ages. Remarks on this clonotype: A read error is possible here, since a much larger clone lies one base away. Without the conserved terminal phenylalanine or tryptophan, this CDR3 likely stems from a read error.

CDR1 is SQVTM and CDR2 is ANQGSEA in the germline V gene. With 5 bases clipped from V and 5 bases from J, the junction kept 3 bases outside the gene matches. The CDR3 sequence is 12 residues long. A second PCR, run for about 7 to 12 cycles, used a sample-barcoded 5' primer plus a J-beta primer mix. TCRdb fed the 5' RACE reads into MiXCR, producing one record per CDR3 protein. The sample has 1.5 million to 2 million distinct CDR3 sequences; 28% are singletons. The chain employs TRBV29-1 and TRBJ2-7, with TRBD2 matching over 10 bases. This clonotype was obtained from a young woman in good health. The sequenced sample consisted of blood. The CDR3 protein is CSVPAGGDEQYC. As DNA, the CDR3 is TGCAGCGTTCCAGCGGGAGGGGACGAGCAGTACTGC.